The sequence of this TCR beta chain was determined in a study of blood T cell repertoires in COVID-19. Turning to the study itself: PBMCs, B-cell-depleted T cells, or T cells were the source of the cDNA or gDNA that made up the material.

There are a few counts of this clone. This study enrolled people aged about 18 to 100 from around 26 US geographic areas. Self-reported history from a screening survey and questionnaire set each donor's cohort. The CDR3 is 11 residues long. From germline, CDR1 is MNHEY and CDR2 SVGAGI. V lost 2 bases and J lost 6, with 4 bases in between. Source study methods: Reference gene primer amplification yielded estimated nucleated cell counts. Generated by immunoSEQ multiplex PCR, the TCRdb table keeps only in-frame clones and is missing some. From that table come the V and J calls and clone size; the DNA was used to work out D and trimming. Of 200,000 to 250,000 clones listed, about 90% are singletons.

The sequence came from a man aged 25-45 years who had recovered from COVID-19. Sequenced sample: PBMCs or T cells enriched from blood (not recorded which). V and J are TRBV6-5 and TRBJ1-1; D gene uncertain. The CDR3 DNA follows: TGTGCCAGCAGTTACCTGTCTGAAGCTTTCTTT. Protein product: CASSYLSEAFF.